Sequencing of this T cell receptor (beta chain) was carried out in a study of blood T cell repertoires in COVID-19. For the study at large: Sources were T cells, B-cell-depleted T cells, or PBMCs; the material itself was cDNA or gDNA.

Per the authors' pipeline: Amplification of reference gene primers was used by the study to estimate nucleated cell counts. Here immunoSEQ multiplex PCR was the method, and the copy in TCRdb shows in-frame clones only, minus some. V, J and clone size are taken as reported in that table, and D and trimming were inferred from the DNA itself. The sample shows just over 300,000 clones, about nine tenths of them seen only once. Germline CDR1 reads SNHLY; CDR2 reads FYNNEI. The CDR3 spans 18 residues. After removal of 6 bases from V and 3 bases from J, the junction contained 19 bases not matched to a gene. Enrolled through a virtual design, the participants were between roughly 18 and 100 years of age and came from some 26 US areas. Grouping used clinical history reported by participants in a survey and questionnaire.

This receptor was taken from a man under 40 who had recovered from COVID-19. What was sequenced was PBMCs or T cells enriched from blood (not recorded which). The V call is TRBV2, the J call TRBJ1-2; 7 bases are shared with TRBD1. CDR3 region: CASRNRQGREGHYYGYTF. As DNA, the CDR3 is TGTGCCAGCAGGAACCGACAGGGACGGGAGGGCCACTACTATGGCTACACCTTC.